These T cell receptor beta chains were read from a single sample in a study of technical replicates of blood from four donors. Libraries were prepared by immunoSEQ multiplex PCR; TCRdb keeps only in-frame clonotypes and omits some of them. The sample holds about 68,000 clones, 95% to 98% seen once. The sequencing sample was made of T cells isolated from PBMCs. The origin of the receptors is a human donor in good health. CDR3s include the opening cysteine and the closing phenylalanine or tryptophan. D genes are given only for firm matches. The listing skips clone size in some rows; elsewhere it reads once, few, many or a size class.

d_call	v_call	clone_size	j_call	cdr3_nt	cdr3_aa
-	TRBV6-9	-	TRBJ1-1	TGTGCCAGCAGTCTCAGGGAGGGCACTGAAGCTTTCTTT	CASSLREGTEAFF
TRBD1	TRBV6-4	-	TRBJ1-2	TGTGCCAGCAGTGAGAGGACAGGGGAGGGCTACACCTTC	CASSERTGEGYTF
-	TRBV30	-	TRBJ1-2	TGTGCCTGTACGGCGGGGGCGGATGGCTACACCTTC	CACTAGADGYTF
TRBD1	TRBV6-5	-	TRBJ2-7	TGTGCCAGCAGTTTCGGACAGGGAGGAGCGTACGAGCAGTACTTC	CASSFGQGGAYEQYF
TRBD1	TRBV29-1	once	TRBJ2-7	TGCAGCGTTGGATCAGGGGGCAAGTTCTACGAGCAGTACTTC	CSVGSGGKFYEQYF
-	TRBV5-4	once	TRBJ1-1	TGTGCCAGCAGCCCTGAGGGTAGGAACACTGAAGCTTTCTTT	CASSPEGRNTEAFF
TRBD2	TRBV11-2	-	TRBJ2-1	TGTGCCAGCAGCTGGAGAGAGCGGGAAAACAATGAGCAGTTCTTC	CASSWRERENNEQFF
-	TRBV5-4	once	TRBJ1-4	TGTGCCAGCAGTTTACAGGGTTCTAATGAAAAACTGTTTTTT	CASSLQGSNEKLFF
-	TRBV28	-	TRBJ1-1	TGTGCCAGCAGTTTGTCACATAACACTGAAGCTTTCTTT	CASSLSHNTEAFF
TRBD2	TRBV28	once	TRBJ2-7	TGTGCCAGCAGCTCCCTAGCGGGAGTAAACGAGCAGTACTTC	CASSSLAGVNEQYF
-	TRBV9	-	TRBJ1-1	TGTGCCAGCAGCGTAGAAGGGGCTTGGACTGAAGCTTTCTTT	CASSVEGAWTEAFF
TRBD1	TRBV2	-	TRBJ1-3	TGTGCCTCCAAGGGGGCCGGGGTGAGCTCTGGAAACACCATATATTTT	CASKGAGVSSGNTIYF
TRBD1	TRBV5-1	once	TRBJ1-2	TGCGCCAGCAGCAGCCCCGGACAGGGATATGGCTACACCTTC	CASSSPGQGYGYTF
-	TRBV27	-	TRBJ2-2	TGTGCCAGCAGTTTATTGGGGCCCGGGGAGCTGTTTTTT	CASSLLGPGELFF
-	TRBV7-9	-	TRBJ1-1	TGTGCCAGCAGCTCATCGGGATTGGACACTGAAGCTTTCTTT	CASSSSGLDTEAFF
-	TRBV7-8	-	TRBJ2-6	TGTGCCAGCAGCCCGGACATAGACTCTGGGGCCAACGTCCTGACTTTC	CASSPDIDSGANVLTF
TRBD1	TRBV6-5	-	TRBJ2-1	TGTGCCAGCAGCCCTGGGACAGTTGAGCAGTTCTTC	CASSPGTVEQFF
-	TRBV7-2	-	TRBJ2-7	TGTGCCAGCAGCTTACAGGGTCTAGTCTACGAGCAGTACTTC	CASSLQGLVYEQYF
TRBD1	TRBV4-2	-	TRBJ2-7	TGTGCCAGCAGCCTCCGGGAACAGGGGTACGAGCAGTACTTC	CASSLREQGYEQYF
TRBD1	TRBV7-2	-	TRBJ1-1	TGTGCCAGCAGCTTATGGACAGGAACGGGCACTGAAGCTTTCTTT	CASSLWTGTGTEAFF
TRBD2	TRBV5-4	-	TRBJ2-2	TGTGCCAGCAGCTTTAGCGGGAGTACTAGAGGGGAGCTGTTTTTT	CASSFSGSTRGELFF
-	TRBV28	-	TRBJ1-2	TGTGCCAGCAGTTTGGAGGGAAGCAACTATGGCTACACCTTC	CASSLEGSNYGYTF
TRBD1	TRBV5-1	-	TRBJ1-2	TGCGCCAGCAGCCATGACAGGGTCGGCTACACCTTC	CASSHDRVGYTF
-	TRBV7-9	-	TRBJ1-2	TGTGCCAGCAGCTTTAGCTCGGAGGGCTACACCTTC	CASSFSSEGYTF
TRBD2	TRBV4-1	-	TRBJ2-1	TGCGCCAGCAGCCGACTAGCGGGATTAAGAAATGAGCAGTTCTTC	CASSRLAGLRNEQFF
-	TRBV7-2	-	TRBJ1-5	TGTGCCAGCAGCACACAATTCAATCAGCCCCAGCATTTT	CASSTQFNQPQHF
TRBD1	TRBV30	-	TRBJ1-1	TGTGCCTGGAGCGTTATCGCAGGGGGGACTGAAGCTTTCTTT	CAWSVIAGGTEAFF
-	TRBV28	-	TRBJ2-1	TGTGCCAGCAGTCGGTATGAGCAGTTCTTC	CASSRYEQFF
-	TRBV27	once	TRBJ2-1	TGTGCCAGTTTACAGGGCTATGAGCAGTTCTTC	CASLQGYEQFF
-	TRBV2	-	TRBJ1-5	TGTGCCAGCAGTACCGGGACTGGTATTCAGCCCCAGCATTTT	CASSTGTGIQPQHF
-	TRBV7-2	-	TRBJ1-2	TGTGCCAGCAGCCTTTACAGGGATGGCTACACCTTC	CASSLYRDGYTF
-	TRBV7-9	once	TRBJ2-7	TGTGCCAGCAGCTTATCCGGGGGCTACGAGCAGTACTTC	CASSLSGGYEQYF
-	TRBV6-6	-	TRBJ1-1	TGTGCCAGCACTCCCCGAGGATCGAACACTGAAGCTTTCTTT	CASTPRGSNTEAFF
TRBD2	TRBV5-6	-	TRBJ2-7	TGTGCCAGCAGCTTTAATAGCGGGGGATCCTACGAGCAGTACTTC	CASSFNSGGSYEQYF
TRBD1	TRBV18	-	TRBJ1-5	TGTGCCAGCTCTCTCCGGGACAGAGATCAGCCCCAGCATTTT	CASSLRDRDQPQHF
TRBD1	TRBV11-2	once	TRBJ1-3	TGTGCCAGCAGCTCCTGGACAGGAAGCTCTGGAAACACCATATATTTT	CASSSWTGSSGNTIYF
TRBD1	TRBV10-3	-	TRBJ2-7	TGTGCCATCACCATGGGACAGAGCTACGAGCAGTACTTC	CAITMGQSYEQYF
-	TRBV30	-	TRBJ2-5	TGTGCCTCAAACCATGGGGCAGGCCAAGAGACCCAGTACTTC	CASNHGAGQETQYF
TRBD1	TRBV5-4	-	TRBJ2-1	TGTGCCAGCAGCCTGGAGGGTGACAGGGGGCACGAGCAGTTCTTC	CASSLEGDRGHEQFF
-	TRBV27	-	TRBJ2-5	TGTGCCAGCAGTTTTCGAGAGACCCAGTACTTC	CASSFRETQYF
-	TRBV9	-	TRBJ2-7	TGTGCCAGCAGCATCTCGGGTGCCAACTACGAGCAGTACTTC	CASSISGANYEQYF
TRBD1	TRBV19	-	TRBJ1-5	TGTGCCAGTAGTATCACAGATTATAGGACAGGGAGCAATCAGCCCCAGCATTTT	CASSITDYRTGSNQPQHF
-	TRBV18	once	TRBJ1-5	TGTGCCAGCTCACAGGATGGGGCAGGGTTCCATCAGCCCCAGCATTTT	CASSQDGAGFHQPQHF
-	TRBV19	-	TRBJ2-3	TGTGCCAGTAGTTTCCTCAGCGGGCGCGGCACAGATACGCAGTATTTT	CASSFLSGRGTDTQYF